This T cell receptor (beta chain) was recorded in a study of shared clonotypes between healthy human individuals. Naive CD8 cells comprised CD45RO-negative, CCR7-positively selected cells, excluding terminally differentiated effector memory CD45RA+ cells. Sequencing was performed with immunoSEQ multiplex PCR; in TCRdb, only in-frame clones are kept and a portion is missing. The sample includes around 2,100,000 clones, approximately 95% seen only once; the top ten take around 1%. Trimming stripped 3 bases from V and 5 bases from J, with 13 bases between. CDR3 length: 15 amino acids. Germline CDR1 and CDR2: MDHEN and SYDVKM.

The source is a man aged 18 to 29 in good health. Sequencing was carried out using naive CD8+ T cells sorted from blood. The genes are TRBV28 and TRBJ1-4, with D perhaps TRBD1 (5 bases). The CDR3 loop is CASSFEGPPNEKLFF. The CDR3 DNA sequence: TGTGCCAGCAGTTTCGAGGGGCCGCCAAATGAAAAACTGTTTTTT.